The 11 T cell receptor beta chains below come from one sample, sequenced in a study of blood T cell repertoires in COVID-19. The table came from immunoSEQ multiplex PCR; TCRdb's copy has only in-frame clones and leaves some out. The table has approximately 250,000 clones, less than 95% seen once. Material: PBMCs or T cells enriched from blood (not recorded which). Every receptor here comes from a man aged 35-49 years who had been exposed to COVID-19.

V is TRBV30 and J is TRBJ2-7, with no clear D. This CDR3 has 12 amino acids. V was cut by 2 bases and J by 11 bases, with 16 bases left in between. Germline-derived CDR1 and CDR2 are GTSNPN and SVGIG (reference sequence). The CDR3 DNA sequence: TGTGCCTGGAGTACTCCGGGTGATTGGAAGTACTTC. This translates into CAWSTPGDWKYF.

This rearrangement joins TRBV29-1 to TRBJ2-2; D call uncertain. This CDR3 comprises 12 residues. Trimming removed 2 bases at V and 4 bases at J, with 5 bases between. CDR1 and CDR2 from the germline V gene are SQVTM and ANQGSEA. CDR3 bases: TGCAGCGTTGAACCGGTCACCGGGGAGCTGTTTTTT. Residues: CSVEPVTGELFF.

This rearrangement joins TRBV6-2 or TRBV6-3 to TRBJ1-2; 9 bases match TRBD1. V shed 4 bases and J 6 bases; nucleotides not matched to a gene: 9. This CDR3 contains 15 residues. Germline loops: CDR1 MNHEY, CDR2 SVGEGT. CDR3 in DNA: TGTGCCAGCAGTTTCCGGGACAGGGTGAATAATGGCTACACCTTC. Its protein product is CASSFRDRVNNGYTF.

The chain is built from TRBV7-9 and TRBJ1-6; D may be TRBD1 (5 bases). Trimming took off 1 base at V and 0 bases at J, with 13 bases between the two ends. CDR3 length equals 18 residues. Germline V gene data show CDR1 as SEHNR and CDR2 as FQNEAQ (reference sequence). For the CDR3, the DNA is TGTGCCAGCAGCTTAGTTAGGGGTCAAAGCTCCTATAATTCACCCCTCCACTTT. The encoded protein is CASSLVRGQSSYNSPLHF.

The rearrangement links TRBV6-5 to TRBJ2-2; D possibly corresponds to TRBD2 (6 bases). This CDR3 has 15 residues. Per germline, CDR1 MNHEY and CDR2 SVGAGI. V was pared by 3 bases and J by 0 bases, with 8 bases between. CDR3 sequence (DNA): TGTGCCAGCAGTTATGGGACTTCGAACACCGGGGAGCTGTTTTTT. Translating gives CASSYGTSNTGELFF.

The chain is built from TRBV11-1 and TRBJ1-1, with 7 nucleotides matching TRBD1. The CDR3 loop spans 12 amino acids. V shed 5 bases, J shed 5 bases, and the junction held 2 bases outside the gene matches. CDR1 SGHAT and CDR2 FQDESV come from the germline V gene (reference sequence). The DNA of the CDR3 is TGTGCCAGCAGCCCAGGGGGGACTGAAGCTTTCTTT. This sequence encodes CASSPGGTEAFF.

This clone showed up just once. The rearrangement joins TRBV5-6 to TRBJ1-5, with TRBD1 matching 7 bases. In germline, CDR1 is SGHDT, CDR2 YYEEEE. V trimming: 5 bases; J trimming: 4 bases; junction bases outside the gene matches: 6. The CDR3 runs 14 residues. Here the CDR3 reads CASSSGQANQPQHF. The CDR3 DNA reads as TGTGCCAGCAGTTCTGGACAGGCTAATCAGCCCCAGCATTTT. Full variable domain (rest looked up from reference TRBV5-6 and TRBJ1-5): DAGVTQSPTHLIKTRGQQVTLRCSPKSGHDTVSWYQQALGQGPQFIFQYYEEEERQRGNFPDRFSGHQFPNYSSELNVNALLLGDSALYLCASSSGQANQPQHFGDGTRLSIL.

The chain recombines TRBV27 with TRBJ2-7, with 11 bases that match TRBD2. The CDR3 sequence is 15 residues long. J was trimmed by 6 bases and V by 6 bases; bases with no gene match: 10. Germline V gives CDR1 MNHEY, CDR2 SMNVEV (reference sequence). In DNA, the CDR3 is TGTGCCAGCAGCAACCGACTAGCGGGACTCGGCGAGCAGTACTTC. This encodes CASSNRLAGLGEQYF.

The table lists this clone with a count of one. The rearrangement uses TRBV6-5 and TRBJ1-1; TRBD1 aligns across 10 bases. Germline V lookup: CDR1 MNHEY, CDR2 SVGAGI. The CDR3 sequence is 15 residues long. The ends lost 5 bases at V and 4 bases at J; junction bases unmatched: 7. The CDR3: CASSLGTGVATEAFF. The CDR3, as DNA: TGTGCCAGCAGTCTGGGGACAGGGGTGGCCACTGAAGCTTTCTTT.

This clone was found once. The chain couples TRBV29-1 to TRBJ1-5; 9 bases are shared with TRBD1. CDR1 is SQVTM, CDR2 ANQGSEA, per germline. V gave up 6 bases and J gave up 3 bases; unmatched junction bases: 3. The CDR3 length is 13 residues. The CDR3 region is CSVGQGINQPQHF. CDR3 DNA: TGCAGCGTGGGACAGGGCATCAATCAGCCCCAGCATTTT.

This sequence joins TRBV11-2 and TRBJ2-7; TRBD1 agrees at 9 bases. Trimming took 5 bases from V and 6 from J; bases not matched to a gene: 8. The CDR3 length is 14 residues. Germline V gene sequence: CDR1 SGHAT, CDR2 FQNNGV. CDR3 bases: TGTGCCAGCAGCATGGACAGGGGAAGGTTCGAGCAGTACTTC. Its protein product is CASSMDRGRFEQYF. Full variable domain (outside the CDR3, taken from reference TRBV11-2 and TRBJ2-7): EAGVAQSPRYKIIEKRQSVAFWCNPISGHATLYWYQQILGQGPKLLIQFQNNGVVDDSQLPKDRFSAERLKGVDSTLKIQPAKLEDSAVYLCASSMDRGRFEQYFGPGTRLTVT.